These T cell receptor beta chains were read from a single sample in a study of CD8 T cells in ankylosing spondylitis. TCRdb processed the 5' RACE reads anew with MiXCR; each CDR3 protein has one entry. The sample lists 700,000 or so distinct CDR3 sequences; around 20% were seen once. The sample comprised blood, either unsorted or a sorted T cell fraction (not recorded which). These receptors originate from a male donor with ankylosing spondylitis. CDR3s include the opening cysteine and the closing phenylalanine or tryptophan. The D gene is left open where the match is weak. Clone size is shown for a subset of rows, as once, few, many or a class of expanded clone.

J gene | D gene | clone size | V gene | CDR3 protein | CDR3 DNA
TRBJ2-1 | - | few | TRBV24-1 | CATGLRHSYNEQFF | TGTGCCACCGGGTTGCGGCACTCCTACAATGAGCAGTTCTTC
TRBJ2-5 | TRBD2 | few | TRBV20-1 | CSARAPQGGETQYF | TGCAGTGCTAGAGCCCCCCAGGGAGGGGAGACCCAGTACTTC
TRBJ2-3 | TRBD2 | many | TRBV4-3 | CASSQDLAGATDTQYF | TGCGCCAGCAGCCAAGACCTAGCGGGAGCCACAGATACGCAGTATTTT
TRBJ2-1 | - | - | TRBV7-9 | CASSVTVYNEQFF | TGTGCCAGCAGCGTTACAGTTTACAATGAGCAGTTCTTC
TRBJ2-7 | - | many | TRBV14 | CASSLLPGYEQYF | TGTGCCAGCAGCCTATTACCGGGTTACGAGCAGTACTTC
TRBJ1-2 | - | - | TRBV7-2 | CASSLGGRHHYGYTF | TGTGCCAGCAGCTTAGGGGGCAGGCACCACTATGGCTACACCTTC
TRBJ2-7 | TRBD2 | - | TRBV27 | CASSLIGGDYEQYF | TGTGCCAGCAGTTTAATCGGGGGGGACTACGAGCAGTACTTC
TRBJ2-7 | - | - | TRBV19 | CASKRTANYEQYF | TGTGCCAGTAAGAGGACAGCCAACTACGAGCAGTACTTC
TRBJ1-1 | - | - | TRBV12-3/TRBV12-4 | CASSFSALENTEAFF | TGTGCCAGCAGTTTTTCGGCGCTGGAGAACACTGAAGCTTTCTTT
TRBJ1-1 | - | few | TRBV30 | CAWRRGLVPATEAFF | TGTGCCTGGAGGCGGGGGCTAGTTCCCGCCACTGAAGCTTTCTTT
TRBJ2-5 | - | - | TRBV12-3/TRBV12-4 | CASSTQLAPETQYF | TGTGCCAGCAGTACTCAACTAGCCCCGGAGACCCAGTACTTC
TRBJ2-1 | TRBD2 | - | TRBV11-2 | CASSLVYSGGRNEQFF | TGTGCCAGCAGCTTAGTCTATAGCGGGGGGCGCAATGAGCAGTTCTTC
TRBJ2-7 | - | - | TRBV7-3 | CASSLTQAQTYEQYF | TGTGCCAGCAGCTTAACCCAAGCCCAAACCTACGAGCAGTACTTC
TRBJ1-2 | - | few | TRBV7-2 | CASSPRAGANYGYTF | TGTGCCAGCAGCCCCCGAGCCGGGGCCAACTATGGCTACACCTTC
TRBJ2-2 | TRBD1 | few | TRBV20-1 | CSAPGQGAWGELFF | TGCAGTGCCCCGGGACAGGGGGCTTGGGGGGAGCTGTTTTTT
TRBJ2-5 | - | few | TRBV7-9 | CASSSGQPGQETQYF | TGTGCCAGCAGCTCCGGACAGCCCGGCCAAGAGACCCAGTACTTC
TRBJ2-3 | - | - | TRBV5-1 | CASSRGTEGDTQYF | TGCGCCAGCAGCCGCGGGACGGAGGGAGATACGCAGTATTTT
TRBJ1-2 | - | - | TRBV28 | CASSVQQTNYGYTF | TGTGCCAGCAGTGTTCAGCAGACTAACTATGGCTACACCTTC
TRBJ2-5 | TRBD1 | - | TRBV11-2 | CASSFDRAVGETQYF | TGTGCCAGCAGCTTCGACAGGGCGGTTGGGGAGACCCAGTACTTC
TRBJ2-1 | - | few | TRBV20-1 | CSASGGRYNEQFF | TGCAGTGCTAGCGGGGGTCGCTACAATGAGCAGTTCTTC
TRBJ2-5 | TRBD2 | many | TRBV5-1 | CASSFSSGRAGETQYF | TGCGCCAGCAGCTTTTCTAGCGGGAGGGCCGGGGAGACCCAGTACTTC
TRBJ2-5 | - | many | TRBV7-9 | CASSPSGLRETQYF | TGTGCCAGCAGCCCCTCGGGATTGCGGGAGACCCAGTACTTC
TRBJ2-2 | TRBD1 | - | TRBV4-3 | CTSSQAGQGGELFF | TGCACCAGCAGCCAAGCGGGACAGGGCGGGGAGCTGTTTTTT
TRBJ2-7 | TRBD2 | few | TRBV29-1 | CSVRVGGSHGEQYF | TGCAGCGTTCGGGTCGGCGGGAGTCATGGCGAGCAGTACTTC
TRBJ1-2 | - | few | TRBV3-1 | CASSLGKPEGYTF | TGTGCCAGCAGCCTTGGGAAGCCGGAAGGCTACACCTTC
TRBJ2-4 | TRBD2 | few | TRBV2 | CASTSSSGAKNIQYF | TGTGCCAGCACGTCGTCTAGCGGAGCCAAAAACATTCAGTACTTC
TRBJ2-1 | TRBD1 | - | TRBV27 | CASSLSSDRGLNFF | TGTGCCAGCAGTTTATCCAGTGACAGGGGCCTAAACTTCTTC
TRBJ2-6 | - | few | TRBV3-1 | CASSQAVSSGANVLTF | TGTGCCAGCAGCCAAGCGGTAAGCTCTGGGGCCAACGTCCTGACTTTC
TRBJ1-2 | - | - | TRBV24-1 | CATSDFSQGYGYTF | TGTGCCACCAGTGATTTTTCCCAGGGCTATGGCTACACCTTC